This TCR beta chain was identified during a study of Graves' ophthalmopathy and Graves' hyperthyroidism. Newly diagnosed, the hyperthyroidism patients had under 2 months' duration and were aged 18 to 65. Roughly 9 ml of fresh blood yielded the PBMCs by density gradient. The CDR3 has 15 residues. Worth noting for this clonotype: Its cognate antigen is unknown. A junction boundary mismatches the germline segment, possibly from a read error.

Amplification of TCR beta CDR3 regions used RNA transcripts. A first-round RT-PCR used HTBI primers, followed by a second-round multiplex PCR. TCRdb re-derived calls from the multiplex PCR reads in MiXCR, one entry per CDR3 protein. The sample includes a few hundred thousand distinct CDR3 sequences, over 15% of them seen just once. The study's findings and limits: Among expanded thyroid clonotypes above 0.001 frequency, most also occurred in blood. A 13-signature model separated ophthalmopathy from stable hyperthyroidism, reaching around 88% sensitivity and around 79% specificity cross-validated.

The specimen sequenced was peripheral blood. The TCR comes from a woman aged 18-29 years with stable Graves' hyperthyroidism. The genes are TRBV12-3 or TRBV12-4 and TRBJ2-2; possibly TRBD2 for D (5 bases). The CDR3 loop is CASTLGSGSGGELLF. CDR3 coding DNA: TGTGCCAGCACCCTAGGGTCCGGCTCGGGTGGGGAGCTGCTTTTT.